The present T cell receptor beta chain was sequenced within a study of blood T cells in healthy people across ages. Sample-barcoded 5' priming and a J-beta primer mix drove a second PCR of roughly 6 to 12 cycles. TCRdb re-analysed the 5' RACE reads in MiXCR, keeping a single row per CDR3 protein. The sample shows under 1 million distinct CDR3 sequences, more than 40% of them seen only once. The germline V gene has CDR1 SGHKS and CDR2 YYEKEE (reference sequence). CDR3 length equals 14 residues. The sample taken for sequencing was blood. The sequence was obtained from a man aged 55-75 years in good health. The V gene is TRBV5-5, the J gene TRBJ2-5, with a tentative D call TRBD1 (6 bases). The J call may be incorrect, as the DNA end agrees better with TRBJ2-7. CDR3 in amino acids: CASSPWDTTYEQYF. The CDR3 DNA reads TGTGCCAGCAGCCCATGGGACACGACCTACGAGCAGTACTTC.